This passage covers 2 T cell receptor beta chains from one sample sequenced in a study of blood T cells in healthy people across ages. Primers used in a second PCR of roughly 6 to 12 cycles were a sample-barcoded 5' primer and a J-beta primer mix. TCRdb redid the calling of the 5' RACE reads with MiXCR, one entry per CDR3 protein. The table has roughly 720,000 distinct CDR3 sequences, roughly 50% seen once. Sequenced material: blood. All receptors come from an elderly man in good health.

A few counts support this clonotype. No DNA is shown, since the ends of the CDR3 on it are uncertain; the CDR3 is the one TCRdb lists. The V call is TRBV20-1, the J call TRBJ2-7; the table's D call TRBD1 went unverified against the DNA. Germline V gives CDR1 DFQATT, CDR2 SNEGSKA (reference sequence). 15 amino acids form the CDR3, both terminal residues included. This CDR3 is CSARDSGQASYEQYF.

The chain joins TRBV7-9 to TRBJ1-1; no clear D. The V end lost 3 bases, the J end lost 9 bases, and 11 bases lay between the germline ends. The CDR3 sequence is 12 residues long. CDR1 and CDR2 from the germline V gene are SEHNR and FQNEAQ (reference sequence). Written as DNA, the CDR3 is TGTGCCAGCAGCTTTTCTGAGGCGAAAGCTTTCTTT. It encodes CASSFSEAKAFF.